The TCR beta chain described here comes from a study of shared clonotypes between healthy human individuals. Per germline, CDR1 MDHEN and CDR2 SYDVKM. Unmatched junction bases numbered 7, after V lost 5 bases and J lost 3 bases. The CDR3 has 14 amino acids. The study's findings and limits: Non-shared clonotypes had lower generation probabilities than those shared by all four donors.

Clones were sequenced by immunoSEQ multiplex PCR, and TCRdb holds only the in-frame ones, with some missing. This table has about 680,000 clones, about 91% appearing once. Naive CD8 cells, CD45RO-negative and positively selected for CCR7, excluded terminally differentiated effector memory CD45RA+ cells. In regard to this clone: Its antigen remains unidentified.

This chain connects TRBV28 to TRBJ2-7; 7 bases match TRBD1. The source material was naive CD8+ T cells sorted from blood. This receptor was taken from a man younger than 40 in good health. The CDR3 loop is CASSPPGQFYEQYF. The CDR3 DNA reads as TGTGCCAGCAGTCCACCGGGACAGTTCTACGAGCAGTACTTC.